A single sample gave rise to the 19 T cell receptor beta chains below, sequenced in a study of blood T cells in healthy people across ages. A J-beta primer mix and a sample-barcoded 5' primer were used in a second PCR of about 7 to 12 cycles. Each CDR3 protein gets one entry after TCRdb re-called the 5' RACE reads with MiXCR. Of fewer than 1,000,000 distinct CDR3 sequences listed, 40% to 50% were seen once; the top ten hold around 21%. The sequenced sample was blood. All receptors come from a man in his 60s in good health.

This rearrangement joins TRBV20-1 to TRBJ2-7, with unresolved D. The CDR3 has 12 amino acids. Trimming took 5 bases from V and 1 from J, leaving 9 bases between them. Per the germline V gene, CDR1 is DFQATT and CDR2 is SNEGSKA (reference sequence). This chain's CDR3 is CSAQPDSYEQYF. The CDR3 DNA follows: TGCAGTGCTCAACCCGATTCCTACGAGCAGTACTTC.

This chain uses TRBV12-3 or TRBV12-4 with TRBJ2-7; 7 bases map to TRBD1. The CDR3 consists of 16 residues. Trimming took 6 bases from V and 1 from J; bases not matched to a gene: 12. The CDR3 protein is CASSFTGAPDSYEQYF. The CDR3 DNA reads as TGTGCCAGCAGCTTCACAGGGGCCCCAGATTCCTACGAGCAGTACTTC.

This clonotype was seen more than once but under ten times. The chain's CDR3 is CSVGGRFTDTQYF. The CDR3 region has the DNA TGCAGCGTTGGTGGGCGATTCACAGATACGCAGTATTTT. This rearrangement joins TRBV29-1 to TRBJ2-3; D is uncertain. CDR3 length equals 13 residues. The ends were cut back, 4 bases at V and 2 bases at J, with 10 bases in the middle. Germline values: CDR1 SQVTM, CDR2 ANQGSEA.

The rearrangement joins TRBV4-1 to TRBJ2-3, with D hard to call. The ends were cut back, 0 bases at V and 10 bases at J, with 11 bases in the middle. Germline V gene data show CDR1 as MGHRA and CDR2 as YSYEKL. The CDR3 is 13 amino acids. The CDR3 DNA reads TGCGCCAGCAGCCAAGAGGCCTCCCTATCGCAGTATTTT. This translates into CASSQEASLSQYF.

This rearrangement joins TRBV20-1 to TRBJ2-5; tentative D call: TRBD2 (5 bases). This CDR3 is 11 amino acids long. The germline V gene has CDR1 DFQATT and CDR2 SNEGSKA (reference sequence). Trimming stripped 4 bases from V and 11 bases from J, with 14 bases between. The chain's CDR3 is CSAIFSWEQYF. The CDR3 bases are TGCAGTGCTATCTTCTCGTGGGAGCAGTACTTC.

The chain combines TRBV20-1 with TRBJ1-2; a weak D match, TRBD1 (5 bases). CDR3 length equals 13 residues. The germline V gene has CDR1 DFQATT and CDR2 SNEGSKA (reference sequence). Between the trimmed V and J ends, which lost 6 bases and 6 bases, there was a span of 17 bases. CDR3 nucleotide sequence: TGCAGTGCCCTGGGAGGGGCGATCAATGGCTACACCTTC. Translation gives CSALGGAINGYTF.

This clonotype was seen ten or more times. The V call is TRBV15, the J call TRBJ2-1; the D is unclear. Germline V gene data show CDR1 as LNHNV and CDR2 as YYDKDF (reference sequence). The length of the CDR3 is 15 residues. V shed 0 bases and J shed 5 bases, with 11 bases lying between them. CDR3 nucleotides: TGTGCCACCAGCAGAGATATGGCTTGGGACAATGAGCAGTTCTTC. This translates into CATSRDMAWDNEQFF.

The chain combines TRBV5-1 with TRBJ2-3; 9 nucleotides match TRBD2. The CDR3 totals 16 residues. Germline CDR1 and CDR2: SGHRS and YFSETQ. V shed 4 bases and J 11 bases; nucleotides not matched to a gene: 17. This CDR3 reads CASSVEASGEDPRQYF. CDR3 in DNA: TGCGCCAGCAGCGTCGAAGCTAGCGGGGAGGACCCGAGGCAGTATTTT.

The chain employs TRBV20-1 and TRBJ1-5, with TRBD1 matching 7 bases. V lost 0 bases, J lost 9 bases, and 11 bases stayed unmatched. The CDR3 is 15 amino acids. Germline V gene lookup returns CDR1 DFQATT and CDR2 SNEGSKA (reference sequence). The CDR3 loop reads CSARDLQGKVGPQHF. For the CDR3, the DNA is TGCAGTGCTAGAGATCTACAGGGGAAAGTGGGGCCCCAGCATTTT.

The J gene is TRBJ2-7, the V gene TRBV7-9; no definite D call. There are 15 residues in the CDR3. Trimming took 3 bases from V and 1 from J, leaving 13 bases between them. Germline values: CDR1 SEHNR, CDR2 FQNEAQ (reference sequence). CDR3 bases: TGTGCCAGCAGCTTTGGTTCGGCGGCGTCCTACGAGCAGTACTTC. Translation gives CASSFGSAASYEQYF.

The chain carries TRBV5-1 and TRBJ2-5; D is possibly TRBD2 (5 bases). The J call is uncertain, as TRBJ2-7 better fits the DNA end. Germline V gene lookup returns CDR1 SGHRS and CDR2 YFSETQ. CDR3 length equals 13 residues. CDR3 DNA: TGCGCCAGCAGCGGGCACACTAGCTACGAGCAGTACTTC. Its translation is CASSGHTSYEQYF.

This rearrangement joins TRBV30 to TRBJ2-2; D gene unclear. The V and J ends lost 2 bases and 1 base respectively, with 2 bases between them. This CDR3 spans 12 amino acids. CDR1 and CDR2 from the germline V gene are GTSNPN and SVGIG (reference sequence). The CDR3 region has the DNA TGTGCCTGGAGTTTGAACACCGGGGAGCTGTTTTTT. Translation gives CAWSLNTGELFF.

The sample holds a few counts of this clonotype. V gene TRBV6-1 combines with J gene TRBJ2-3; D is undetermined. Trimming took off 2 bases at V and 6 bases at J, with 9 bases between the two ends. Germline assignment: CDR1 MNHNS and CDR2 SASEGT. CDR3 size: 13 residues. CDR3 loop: CASSETRADTQYF. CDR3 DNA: TGTGCCAGCAGTGAAACCCGTGCCGATACGCAGTATTTT.

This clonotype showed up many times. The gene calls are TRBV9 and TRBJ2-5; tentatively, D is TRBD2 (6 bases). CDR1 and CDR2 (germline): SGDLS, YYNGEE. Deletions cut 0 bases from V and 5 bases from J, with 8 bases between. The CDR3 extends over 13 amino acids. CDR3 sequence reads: CASSVEGRETQYF. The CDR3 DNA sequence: TGTGCCAGCAGCGTAGAAGGGAGGGAGACCCAGTACTTC.

The CDR3 region has the DNA TGTGCCAGCAGTATAGGACAGGGGGTAGAGACCCAGTACTTC. Protein product: CASSIGQGVETQYF. V is TRBV12-3 or TRBV12-4 and J is TRBJ2-5, with 10 bases identical to TRBD1. Trimming removed 5 bases from V and 4 bases from J; junction bases left unmatched: 4. The CDR3 sequence is 14 residues long.

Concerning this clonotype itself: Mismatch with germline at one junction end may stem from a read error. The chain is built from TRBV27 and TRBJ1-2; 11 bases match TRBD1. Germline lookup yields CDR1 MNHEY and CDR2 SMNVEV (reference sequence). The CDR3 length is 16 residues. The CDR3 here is CAGSLAPDRGQGGYTF. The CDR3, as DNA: TGTGCCGGCAGTTTAGCCCCGGACAGGGGGCAGGGTGGCTACACCTTC.

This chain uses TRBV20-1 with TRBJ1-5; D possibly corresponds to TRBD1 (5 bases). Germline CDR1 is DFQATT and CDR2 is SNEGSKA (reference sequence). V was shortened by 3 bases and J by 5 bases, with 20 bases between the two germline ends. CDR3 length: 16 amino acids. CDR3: CSASEGFRGNHQPQHF. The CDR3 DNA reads TGCAGTGCTAGCGAGGGTTTCCGGGGCAACCATCAGCCCCAGCATTTT.

In nucleotides, the CDR3 is TGTGCCAGCAGCTCTATCTCGGGTAATGAGCAGTTCTTC. Residues: CASSSISGNEQFF. This chain uses TRBV7-8 with TRBJ2-1, with no clear D. Trimming shortened V by 4 bases and J by 7 bases, and 11 bases separated the two germline ends. The CDR3 covers 13 residues. Germline values: CDR1 SGHVS, CDR2 FQNEAQ.

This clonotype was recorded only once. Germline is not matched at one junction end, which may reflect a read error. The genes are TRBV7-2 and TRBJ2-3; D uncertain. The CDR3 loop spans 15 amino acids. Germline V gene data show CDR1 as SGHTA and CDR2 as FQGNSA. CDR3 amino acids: CASSQELYRTDTQYF. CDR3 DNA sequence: TGTGCCAGCAGCCAGGAACTCTATCGCACAGATACACAGTATTTT.